The 10 T cell receptor beta chains in this list originate from one sample, sequenced in a study of regulatory dendritic cells for organ transplantation. Their antigens remain unidentified. Here immunoSEQ multiplex PCR was the method, and the copy in TCRdb shows in-frame clones only, minus some. In the table there are roughly 9,800 clones, around 80% of which are singletons. Allogeneic regulatory or mature dendritic cells were co-cultured for roughly five days with CFSE-labeled sorted T cells at 1:10. Specimen: memory CD4+ T cells from blood cultured with dendritic cells. Subset indicated: CD45RO+ memory T cells. The receptors stem from a human donor in good health.

J is TRBJ2-3 and V is TRBV2; D is uncertain. Germline CDR1 and CDR2: SNHLY and FYNNEI. The CDR3 contains 11 residues. V lost 7 bases, J lost 6 bases, and 8 bases lay in between. CDR3 sequence (DNA): TGTGCCAGCACCGGCCGGGATACGCAGTATTTT. Its protein is CASTGRDTQYF.

The genes are TRBV9 and TRBJ1-1, with D possibly being TRBD1 (6 bases). Trimming pared 3 bases from V and 5 bases from J, leaving 14 bases between. Germline V gene sequence: CDR1 SGDLS, CDR2 YYNGEE. This CDR3 region has 14 residues. CDR3 coding DNA: TGTGCCAGCAGCGCGGCGACAGGCCATACTGAAGCTTTCTTT. It translates to CASSAATGHTEAFF.

This chain uses TRBV11-3 with TRBJ2-3; 9 positions agree with TRBD2. Germline CDR1 is SGHNT and CDR2 is YENEEA. The CDR3 is 15 amino acids. V was clipped by 5 bases and J by 4 bases; unmatched bases: 7. The CDR3 protein is CASSPGLARADTQYF. Here the CDR3 DNA reads TGTGCCAGCAGCCCGGGACTAGCTAGGGCAGATACGCAGTATTTT. The full variable domain, rest sourced from reference TRBV11-3 and TRBJ2-3, is EAGVVQSPRYKIIEKKQPVAFWCNPISGHNTLYWYLQNLGQGPELLIRYENEEAVDDSQLPKDRFSAERLKGVDSTLKIQPAELGDSAVYLCASSPGLARADTQYFGPGTRLTVL.

CDR3 amino acids: CASSLGLAGNGDTQYF. The CDR3 DNA is TGTGCCAGCAGTTTGGGACTAGCGGGAAACGGAGATACGCAGTATTTT. The chain carries TRBV7-9 and TRBJ2-3; 13 bases are shared with TRBD2. Trimming took 6 bases from V and 5 from J; bases not matched to a gene: 8. This CDR3 has 16 residues. Germline V CDR1 and CDR2: SEHNR, FQNEAQ (reference sequence).

The chain combines TRBV28 with TRBJ2-7; the match to TRBD2 covers 11 bases. Looked up from germline, CDR1 is MDHEN and CDR2 is SYDVKM. The CDR3 runs 17 residues. The V gene end was trimmed by 6 bases and the J gene end by 5 bases; junction bases not matched to a gene: 15. The CDR3: CASSHNPSGGRVHEQYF. CDR3 nucleotide sequence: TGTGCCAGCAGCCATAACCCTAGCGGGGGGAGGGTCCACGAGCAGTACTTC.

The chain is built from TRBV30 and TRBJ2-7; D not certain. Germline V gene lookup returns CDR1 GTSNPN and CDR2 SVGIG (reference sequence). CDR3 length equals 14 residues. V gave up 0 bases and J gave up 1 base, with 10 bases separating them. The CDR3 DNA reads as TGTGCCTGGAGTGTACTTGGCAGATCCTACGAGCAGTACTTC. Protein sequence: CAWSVLGRSYEQYF.

The rearrangement links TRBV5-1 to TRBJ1-4, with TRBD1 matching 7 bases. Germline values: CDR1 SGHRS, CDR2 YFSETQ. With 6 bases clipped from V and 7 bases from J, the junction kept 9 bases outside the gene matches. This CDR3 contains 14 residues. The CDR3 bases are TGCGCCAGCACCTCGGAAGGGGGCAGTGAAAAACTGTTTTTT. It specifies CASTSEGGSEKLFF. Full variable domain (missing parts from reference TRBV5-1 and TRBJ1-4): KAGVTQTPRYLIKTRGQQVTLSCSPISGHRSVSWYQQTPGQGLQFLFEYFSETQRNKGNFPGRFSGRQFSNSRSEMNVSTLELGDSALYLCASTSEGGSEKLFFGSGTQLSVL.

This clone showed up just a few times. The CDR3 DNA reads as TGTGCCACCCATCGGGCTAGCGGGAGCTCAGAGACCCAGTACTTC. Amino acids: CATHRASGSSETQYF. The chain uses TRBV2 and TRBJ2-5; 10 nucleotides agree with TRBD2. This CDR3 region has 15 residues. V trimming: 10 bases; J trimming: 4 bases; junction bases outside the gene matches: 12. In germline, CDR1 is SNHLY, CDR2 FYNNEI.

The rearrangement joins TRBV7-2 to TRBJ2-7; 8 bases line up with TRBD2. The CDR3 loop spans 15 amino acids. Per the germline V gene, CDR1 is SGHTA and CDR2 is FQGNSA. V gave up 5 bases and J gave up 2 bases; unmatched junction bases: 8. The CDR3 reads CASSLVSGTTYEQYF. In DNA, the CDR3 is TGTGCCAGCAGCCTGGTTAGCGGGACCACCTACGAGCAGTACTTC.

The rearrangement uses TRBV6-5 and TRBJ2-2, with 7 bases fitting TRBD2. V gave up 8 bases and J gave up 1 base; unmatched junction bases: 4. Looked up from germline, CDR1 is MNHEY and CDR2 is SVGAGI. CDR3 length: 14 amino acids. The CDR3 DNA reads as TGTGCCAGCCGTGGCGGGGGGAACACCGGGGAGCTGTTTTTT. It encodes CASRGGGNTGELFF.